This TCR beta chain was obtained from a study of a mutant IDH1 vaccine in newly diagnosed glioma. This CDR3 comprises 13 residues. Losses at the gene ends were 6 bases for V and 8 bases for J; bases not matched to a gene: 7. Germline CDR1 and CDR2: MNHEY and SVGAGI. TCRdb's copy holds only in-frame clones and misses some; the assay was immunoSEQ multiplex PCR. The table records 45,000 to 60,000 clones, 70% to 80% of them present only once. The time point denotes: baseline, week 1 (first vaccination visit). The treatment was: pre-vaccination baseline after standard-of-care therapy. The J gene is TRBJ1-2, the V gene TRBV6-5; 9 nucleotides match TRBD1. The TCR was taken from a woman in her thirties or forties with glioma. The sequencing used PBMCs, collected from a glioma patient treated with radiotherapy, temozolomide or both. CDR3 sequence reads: CASRIQGAQGYTF. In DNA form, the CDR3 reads TGTGCCAGCAGGATACAGGGGGCTCAGGGCTACACCTTC.